These T cell receptor beta chains were read from a single sample in a study of T cell responses to AZD1222 COVID-19 vaccine. The protocol was immunoSEQ multiplex PCR, while the TCRdb copy is restricted to in-frame clones and leaves out a portion. The sample includes tens of thousands of clones, 70% to 80% seen only once; the top ten take more than 20%. Sequencing used peripheral blood, obtained on day 0 of AZD1222 vaccination. The receptors derive from an adult in good health. Both conserved end residues are part of each CDR3. Fields, in order: V gene, D gene, J gene, clone size, CDR3 DNA, CDR3 protein. The D gene is left open where the match is weak. Rows give clone size only sometimes, using once, few, many, or a class for an expanded clone.

V: TRBV5-1; D: TRBD2; J: TRBJ2-7; size: .; DNA: TGCGCCAGCAGCTTAGGACTAGCGGTTTCCTACGAGCAGTACTTC; CDR3: CASSLGLAVSYEQYF
V: TRBV6-5; D: .; J: TRBJ1-6; size: .; DNA: TGTGCCACCAGCAGTAAGGCCCATTCAACACCCCTCCACTTT; CDR3: CATSSKAHSTPLHF
V: TRBV5-6; D: .; J: TRBJ2-7; size: .; DNA: TGTGCCAGCAGCCCGAAACAGGGAAGCGAGCAGTACTTC; CDR3: CASSPKQGSEQYF
V: TRBV28; D: TRBD2; J: TRBJ2-1; size: .; DNA: TGTGCCAGCAGTTTGTCTTTGACTAGCGGGAGTCGGGACAATGAGCAGTTCTTC; CDR3: CASSLSLTSGSRDNEQFF
V: TRBV27; D: .; J: TRBJ2-7; size: .; DNA: TGTGCCAGCAGTCCGGCTTTGGGTAGGGGCTACGAGCAGTACTTC; CDR3: CASSPALGRGYEQYF
V: TRBV28; D: .; J: TRBJ1-4; size: .; DNA: TGTGCCAGCAGGCCTTCCGGGAGCAAAAATGAAAAACTGTTTTTT; CDR3: CASRPSGSKNEKLFF
V: TRBV6-4; D: .; J: TRBJ2-3; size: .; DNA: TGTGCCAGCAGTGACTCGAACTTGAGGGGCACAGATACGCAGTATTTT; CDR3: CASSDSNLRGTDTQYF
V: TRBV19; D: TRBD1; J: TRBJ2-3; size: .; DNA: TGTGCCAGTAGTATATTAGGGGGCGCGAAAGATACGCAGTATTTT; CDR3: CASSILGGAKDTQYF
V: TRBV6-5; D: .; J: TRBJ1-6; size: .; DNA: TGTGCCAGCAGTTACGATGGCGGGAGGAACGGTTCACCCCTCCACTTT; CDR3: CASSYDGGRNGSPLHF
V: TRBV3-1/TRBV3-2; D: TRBD1; J: TRBJ1-2; size: .; DNA: TGTGCCAGCAGCCAGACAGGGGGCTGGGGCTACACCTTC; CDR3: CASSQTGGWGYTF
V: TRBV7-6; D: .; J: TRBJ2-2; size: .; DNA: TGTGCCAGCAGCTTAAGGACACAGAACACCGGGGAGCTGTTTTTT; CDR3: CASSLRTQNTGELFF
V: TRBV10-3; D: TRBD1; J: TRBJ2-3; size: .; DNA: TGTGCCATCAGTGACCGACAGGGGGCATTAGATACGCAGTATTTT; CDR3: CAISDRQGALDTQYF
V: TRBV13; D: .; J: TRBJ2-7; size: .; DNA: TGTGCCAGCAGTCGAAGGCATTACGAGCAGTACTTC; CDR3: CASSRRHYEQYF
V: TRBV18; D: TRBD1; J: TRBJ1-6; size: .; DNA: TGTGCCAGCTCACCCACGACAGGGGTGGCCTTTTCACCCCTCCACTTT; CDR3: CASSPTTGVAFSPLHF
V: TRBV2; D: .; J: TRBJ2-7; size: .; DNA: TGTGCCAGCAGTGAACAGGGTTACGAGCAGTACTTC; CDR3: CASSEQGYEQYF
V: TRBV29-1; D: .; J: TRBJ2-3; size: .; DNA: TGCAGCGTTGAAGGAGGCAGGGGCACAGATACGCAGTATTTT; CDR3: CSVEGGRGTDTQYF
V: TRBV6-5; D: .; J: TRBJ1-5; size: .; DNA: TGTGCCAGCACCTCAGGCAGGGGTTACAATCAGCCCCAGCATTTT; CDR3: CASTSGRGYNQPQHF
V: TRBV5-4; D: .; J: TRBJ1-2; size: .; DNA: TGTGCCAGCAGCTCTCAGTATAACTATGGCTACACCTTC; CDR3: CASSSQYNYGYTF
V: TRBV14; D: .; J: TRBJ1-1; size: .; DNA: TGTGCCAGCAGCCAAGATCGGGCGAGGAACACTGAAGCTTTCTTT; CDR3: CASSQDRARNTEAFF
V: TRBV7-9; D: .; J: TRBJ1-1; size: .; DNA: TGTGCCAGCAGCTTAGGCGGAAGGAACATGAACACTGAAGCTTTCTTT; CDR3: CASSLGGRNMNTEAFF
V: TRBV18; D: TRBD2; J: TRBJ2-1; size: .; DNA: TGTGCCAGCTCACCAGTTGTTAGCGGGAGGCACAATGAGCAGTTCTTC; CDR3: CASSPVVSGRHNEQFF
V: TRBV5-1; D: TRBD1; J: TRBJ2-1; size: .; DNA: TGCGCCAGCAGCCTCTTAGGGCAGGGGGCGGGCAATGAGCAGTTCTTC; CDR3: CASSLLGQGAGNEQFF
V: TRBV28; D: .; J: TRBJ2-3; size: .; DNA: TGTGCCAGCAGTTTACCCATTTCCCCAGCGGAGTTAAGCACAGATACGCAGTATTTT; CDR3: CASSLPISPAELSTDTQYF
V: TRBV7-6; D: TRBD1; J: TRBJ2-5; size: .; DNA: TGTGCCAGCAGCTTAGGCGGACAGGGTTCAGAGACCCAGTACTTC; CDR3: CASSLGGQGSETQYF
V: TRBV9; D: .; J: TRBJ2-4; size: .; DNA: TGCGCCAGCAGCGCCGGACAGGGAGGGAGTCTAAACATTCAGTACTTC; CDR3: CASSAGQGGSLNIQYF
V: TRBV7-2; D: .; J: TRBJ1-1; size: .; DNA: TGTGCCAGCAGCTTATTTGAGAACACTGAAGCTTTCTTT; CDR3: CASSLFENTEAFF
V: TRBV5-4; D: .; J: TRBJ1-1; size: once; DNA: TGTGCCAGCAGCTGGGGGGGGCTTCAAAACACTGAAGCTTTCTTT; CDR3: CASSWGGLQNTEAFF
V: TRBV23-1; D: TRBD1; J: TRBJ2-4; size: once; DNA: TGCGCCAGCAGTCAAGAGGAGGACAGGGCAAACAAAAACATTCAGTACTTC; CDR3: CASSQEEDRANKNIQYF
V: TRBV19; D: .; J: TRBJ1-5; size: few; DNA: TGTGCCAGTAGTTGGAATAATCAGCCCCAGCATTTT; CDR3: CASSWNNQPQHF
V: TRBV19; D: .; J: TRBJ2-1; size: .; DNA: TGTGCCAGTAGTCCACGGGATCGGGCATACAATGAGCAGTTCTTC; CDR3: CASSPRDRAYNEQFF
V: TRBV20-1; D: .; J: TRBJ2-1; size: few; DNA: TGCAGTGCCACACGGGGGAATGAGCAGTTCTTC; CDR3: CSATRGNEQFF
V: TRBV6-4; D: .; J: TRBJ2-7; size: .; DNA: TGTGCCAGCAGTAAGGGAGACTTCACTCCCTACGAGCAGTACTTC; CDR3: CASSKGDFTPYEQYF
V: TRBV11-3; D: TRBD1; J: TRBJ1-5; size: .; DNA: TGTGCCAGCAGCTTAGTAGGGACAGGGGACAATCAGCCCCAGCATTTT; CDR3: CASSLVGTGDNQPQHF
V: TRBV3-1/TRBV3-2; D: TRBD1; J: TRBJ2-5; size: once; DNA: TGTGCCAGCAGCCAAGTTCCGGGACAGGGGATGGGAGAGACCCAGTACTTC; CDR3: CASSQVPGQGMGETQYF
V: TRBV7-2; D: .; J: TRBJ2-3; size: .; DNA: TGTGCCAGCAGCTTAGACGGGATAACGCAGTATTTT; CDR3: CASSLDGITQYF
V: TRBV29-1; D: TRBD1; J: TRBJ2-7; size: .; DNA: TGCAGCGTTGGAACCACAGGGGGCGACGAGCAGTACTTC; CDR3: CSVGTTGGDEQYF
V: TRBV5-6; D: TRBD1; J: TRBJ1-6; size: few; DNA: TGTGCCAGCAGCTCGACAGGGGGCTATAATTCACCCCTCCACTTT; CDR3: CASSSTGGYNSPLHF
V: TRBV9; D: TRBD2; J: TRBJ2-5; size: .; DNA: TGTGCCAGCAGCGTCGCTAGCGGAAGCACACAAGAGACCCAGTACTTC; CDR3: CASSVASGSTQETQYF
V: TRBV19; D: .; J: TRBJ2-5; size: .; DNA: TGTGCCAGTAGTCCGCGACAGGGAGGGGAGACCCAGTACTTC; CDR3: CASSPRQGGETQYF
V: TRBV4-2; D: .; J: TRBJ2-1; size: few; DNA: TGTGCCAGCAGCCAAGTGGTGGCGACTAGCAATGAGCAGTTCTTC; CDR3: CASSQVVATSNEQFF
V: TRBV6-5; D: .; J: TRBJ2-4; size: .; DNA: TGTGCCAGTAGACTTGATGCCAAAAACATTCAGTACTTC; CDR3: CASRLDAKNIQYF